These T cell receptor beta chains were read from a single sample in a study of blood T cell repertoires in COVID-19. Sequenced by immunoSEQ multiplex PCR; TCRdb stores in-frame clones only, minus some. This table holds tens of thousands of clones, 70% to 80% found once. The source material was peripheral blood. The receptors originated from an elderly woman with acute or convalescent COVID-19. CDR3s leave out the opening cysteine and the closing phenylalanine or tryptophan. Fields, in order: clone size, J gene, V gene, CDR3 protein. A clone size is listed for some rows: how often the clone was seen (once, few, many), or a class if it is expanded.

abundance: -
j_gene: TRBJ2-4
v_gene: TRBV19
CDR3aa: ASSRGLAKNIQY

abundance: -
j_gene: TRBJ1-2
v_gene: TRBV19
CDR3aa: ARQTYGYT

abundance: -
j_gene: TRBJ1-5
v_gene: TRBV7-2
CDR3aa: ASSLEGHRGPQH

abundance: -
j_gene: TRBJ1-2
v_gene: TRBV3-1/TRBV3-2
CDR3aa: ASSQRGQGRRGYT

abundance: -
j_gene: TRBJ1-5
v_gene: TRBV28
CDR3aa: ASSLPSSGGTRSGNQPQH

abundance: few
j_gene: TRBJ1-1
v_gene: TRBV7-2
CDR3aa: ASSLRLTENTEAF

abundance: few
j_gene: TRBJ1-4
v_gene: TRBV7-9
CDR3aa: ASSRRTGTNEKLF

abundance: -
j_gene: TRBJ2-1
v_gene: TRBV5-1
CDR3aa: ASSLAGTGSYNEQF

abundance: -
j_gene: TRBJ1-3
v_gene: TRBV28
CDR3aa: ASSSGKMFRNSGNTIY

abundance: -
j_gene: TRBJ2-1
v_gene: TRBV24-1
CDR3aa: ATRGSSHNEQF

abundance: -
j_gene: TRBJ1-4
v_gene: TRBV30
CDR3aa: AWSGVQGGEKLF

abundance: -
j_gene: TRBJ2-1
v_gene: TRBV28
CDR3aa: ASSSTGTSGPEF

abundance: once
j_gene: TRBJ2-3
v_gene: TRBV21-1
CDR3aa: ASSTPTSGRCTDTQY

abundance: few
j_gene: TRBJ2-2
v_gene: TRBV4-3
CDR3aa: ASSQDPRITGELF

abundance: -
j_gene: TRBJ1-2
v_gene: TRBV4-1
CDR3aa: ASSPFGEANYGYT

abundance: -
j_gene: TRBJ2-5
v_gene: TRBV18
CDR3aa: ASSYTRQETQY

abundance: -
j_gene: TRBJ2-7
v_gene: TRBV29-1
CDR3aa: SVYGTSANYEQY

abundance: once
j_gene: TRBJ2-5
v_gene: TRBV24-1
CDR3aa: ATSPRQGVVEAQY

abundance: -
j_gene: TRBJ1-5
v_gene: TRBV27
CDR3aa: ASSFPTQHSTGSRFSNQPQH

abundance: -
j_gene: TRBJ2-7
v_gene: TRBV24-1
CDR3aa: ATSDSGQVSGEQY

abundance: once
j_gene: TRBJ1-5
v_gene: TRBV6-2/TRBV6-3
CDR3aa: ASSIGFDQPQH

abundance: -
j_gene: TRBJ2-1
v_gene: TRBV6-1
CDR3aa: ASSEVMVPGQANNEQF

abundance: -
j_gene: TRBJ1-2
v_gene: TRBV28
CDR3aa: ASSLGHRPPYYGYT

abundance: -
j_gene: TRBJ1-2
v_gene: TRBV11-2
CDR3aa: ASSLRGGGGYT

abundance: once
j_gene: TRBJ2-1
v_gene: TRBV6-2/TRBV6-3
CDR3aa: ASSYDSGRQVEQF

abundance: -
j_gene: TRBJ2-5
v_gene: TRBV5-8
CDR3aa: ASSLGQLRETQY

abundance: -
j_gene: TRBJ1-6
v_gene: TRBV15
CDR3aa: ATSRDRSNSPLH

abundance: few
j_gene: TRBJ1-2
v_gene: TRBV6-1
CDR3aa: ASSEQGNGYGYT

abundance: once
j_gene: TRBJ1-6
v_gene: TRBV7-6
CDR3aa: ASSFQNSPLH

abundance: -
j_gene: TRBJ1-6
v_gene: TRBV3-1/TRBV3-2
CDR3aa: ASSQEGPGFNSPLH

abundance: once
j_gene: TRBJ1-1
v_gene: TRBV18
CDR3aa: ASSRGEDTEAF

abundance: few
j_gene: TRBJ1-2
v_gene: TRBV19
CDR3aa: ASSDGGQFYYGYT

abundance: -
j_gene: TRBJ2-7
v_gene: TRBV11-2
CDR3aa: ASSLGGRGPSYEQY

abundance: once
j_gene: TRBJ1-2
v_gene: TRBV28
CDR3aa: ASSPRVGGYT